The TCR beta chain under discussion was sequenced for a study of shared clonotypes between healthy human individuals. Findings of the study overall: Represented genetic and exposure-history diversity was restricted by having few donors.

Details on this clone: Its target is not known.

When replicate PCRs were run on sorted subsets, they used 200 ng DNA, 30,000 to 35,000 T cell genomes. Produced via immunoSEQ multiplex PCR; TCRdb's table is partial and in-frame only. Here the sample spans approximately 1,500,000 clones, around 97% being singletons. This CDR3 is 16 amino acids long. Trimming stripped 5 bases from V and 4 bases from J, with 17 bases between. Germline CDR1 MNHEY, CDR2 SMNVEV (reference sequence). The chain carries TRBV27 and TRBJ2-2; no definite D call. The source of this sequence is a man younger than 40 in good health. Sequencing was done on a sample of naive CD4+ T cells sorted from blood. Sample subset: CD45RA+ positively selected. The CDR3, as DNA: TGTGCCAGCAGTACTATCAGTGCAGTAGGCACCGGGGAGCTGTTTTTT. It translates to CASSTISAVGTGELFF.